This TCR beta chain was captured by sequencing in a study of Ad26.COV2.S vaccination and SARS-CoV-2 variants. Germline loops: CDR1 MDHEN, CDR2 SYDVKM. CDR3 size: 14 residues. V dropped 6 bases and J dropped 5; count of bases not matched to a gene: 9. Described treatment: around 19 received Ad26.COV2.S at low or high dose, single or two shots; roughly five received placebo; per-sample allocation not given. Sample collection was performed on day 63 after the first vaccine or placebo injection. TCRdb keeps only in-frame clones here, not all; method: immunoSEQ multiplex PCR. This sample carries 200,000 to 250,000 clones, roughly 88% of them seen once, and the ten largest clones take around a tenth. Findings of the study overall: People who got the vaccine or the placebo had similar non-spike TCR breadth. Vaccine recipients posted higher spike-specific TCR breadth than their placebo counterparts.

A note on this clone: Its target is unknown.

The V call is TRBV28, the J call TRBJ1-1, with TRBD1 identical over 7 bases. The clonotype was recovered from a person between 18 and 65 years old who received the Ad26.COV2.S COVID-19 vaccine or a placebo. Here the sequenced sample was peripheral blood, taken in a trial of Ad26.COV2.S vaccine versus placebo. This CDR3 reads CASRKQGRGTEAFF. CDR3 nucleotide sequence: TGTGCCAGCAGAAAACAGGGGAGAGGGACTGAAGCTTTCTTT.